The 18 T cell receptor beta chains given below trace back to one sample, sequenced in a study of cytomegalovirus exposure and HLA in healthy donors. Use of 60 Vbeta and 13 Jbeta primers characterized the PCR. Generated by immunoSEQ multiplex PCR, the TCRdb table keeps only in-frame clones and is missing some. The sample lists about 170,000 clones, over 80% seen once, with approximately 1.3% in the top ten. Material for sequencing was PBMCs. The receptors shown here come from a boy between 2 and 15 years old in good health and CMV-seronegative.

In the case of this clone: One end of the junction does not line up with germline, which may come from a read error. The chain has TRBV7-3 and TRBJ2-5; D gene uncertain. This CDR3 spans 16 amino acids. Germline assignment: CDR1 SGHTA and CDR2 FQGTGA. CDR3 protein: CASSLGPSRSRENQYF. In nucleotides, the CDR3 is TGTGCCAGCAGCTTAGGCCCTTCAAGGAGCCGAGAGAACCAGTACTTC.

The chain uses TRBV14 and TRBJ2-3; perhaps TRBD1 as D (5 bases). The CDR3 consists of 13 residues. V was clipped by 1 base and J by 6 bases, with 8 bases between them. CDR1 is SGHDN, CDR2 FVKESK, per germline. For the CDR3, the DNA is TGTGCCAGCAGCCAAGGGGCAGGGGATACGCAGTATTTT. Amino acids: CASSQGAGDTQYF.

This rearrangement joins TRBV5-8 to TRBJ2-7, with D tentatively TRBD1 (6 bases). V was trimmed by 2 bases and J by 2 bases, leaving 14 bases between them. Looked up from germline, CDR1 is SGHTS and CDR2 is YDEGEE. This CDR3 comprises 15 residues. The CDR3 reads CASSFRQVTTYEQYV. CDR3 sequence (DNA): TGTGCCAGCAGCTTTCGACAGGTAACAACCTACGAGCAGTACGTC.

The chain employs TRBV15 and TRBJ1-2; TRBD1 matches 10 bases. This CDR3 region has 19 residues. Trimming took 1 base from V and 2 from J; bases not matched to a gene: 13. Germline V gene sequence: CDR1 LNHNV, CDR2 YYDKDF (reference sequence). The CDR3 sequence: CATSRGGTGATGFNYGYTF. The CDR3 DNA reads TGTGCCACCAGCAGAGGGGGGACAGGGGCGACTGGCTTCAACTATGGCTACACCTTC. Full variable domain (rest looked up from reference TRBV15 and TRBJ1-2): DAMVIQNPRYQVTQFGKPVTLSCSQTLNHNVMYWYQQKSSQAPKLLFHYYDKDFNNEADTPDNFQSRRPNTSFCFLDIRSPGLGDTAMYLCATSRGGTGATGFNYGYTFGSGTRLTVV.

The chain joins TRBV19 to TRBJ1-1; a weak D match, TRBD1 (5 bases). This CDR3 has 12 residues. Per the germline V gene, CDR1 is LNHDA and CDR2 is SQIVND (reference sequence). V lost 7 bases and J lost 7, with 13 bases in between. The CDR3 protein is CASTRLDSEAFF. The CDR3, as DNA: TGTGCCAGTACCCGCCTCGACAGTGAAGCTTTCTTT.

V usage is TRBV30 and J usage is TRBJ2-3; 7 bases are a match to TRBD1. V lost 0 bases to trimming and J lost 5 bases; unmatched junction nucleotides: 8. CDR3 size: 15 residues. The germline gives CDR1 GTSNPN, CDR2 SVGIG (reference sequence). The CDR3 coding sequence is TGTGCCTGGAGTGTAAGGGGGCATAGTGGAGATACGCAGTATTTT. Translating gives CAWSVRGHSGDTQYF.

The rearrangement joins TRBV10-2 to TRBJ2-2; 7 nucleotides match TRBD2. Per the germline V gene, CDR1 is WSHSY and CDR2 is SAAADI. J was trimmed by 0 bases and V by 4 bases; bases with no gene match: 5. The CDR3 runs 16 residues. The DNA for the CDR3 is TGCGCCAGCAGTGCCCGTGGGGGGGCGAACACCGGGGAGCTGTTTTTT. Protein product: CASSARGGANTGELFF.

J is TRBJ2-7 and V is TRBV5-4; 14 bases agree with TRBD2. CDR3 length equals 12 residues. Trimming took 4 bases from V and 13 from J; bases not matched to a gene: 4. Germline loops: CDR1 SGHNT, CDR2 YYREEE (reference sequence). The CDR3 sequence is CASSEGTSGSYF. CDR3 DNA: TGTGCCAGCAGCGAGGGGACTAGCGGGAGTTACTTC.

The chain links TRBV14 to TRBJ1-6, with D possibly being TRBD1 (5 bases). V was pared by 3 bases and J by 5 bases, with 8 bases between. This CDR3 spans 14 amino acids. In germline, CDR1 is SGHDN, CDR2 FVKESK. CDR3 residues: CASSQGRNNSPLHF. The CDR3 DNA is TGTGCCAGCAGCCAGGGGCGGAATAATTCACCCCTCCACTTT.

This rearrangement joins TRBV15 to TRBJ1-5; 9 bases are shared with TRBD1. The CDR3 is 17 residues long. Germline assignment: CDR1 LNHNV and CDR2 YYDKDF (reference sequence). V was clipped by 0 bases and J by 6 bases; unmatched bases: 9. The CDR3 region has the DNA TGTGCCACCAGCAGAGATAAGGGACAGGGAGGGGGTCAGCCCCAGCATTTT. Protein sequence: CATSRDKGQGGGQPQHF.

The chain couples TRBV27 to TRBJ1-4, with TRBD1 matching 9 bases. CDR1 and CDR2 (germline): MNHEY, SMNVEV (reference sequence). Germline trimming cut 5 bases from V and 2 bases from J; bases unmatched to any gene: 9. The CDR3 runs 17 residues. The CDR3 region is CASSRLTGGDTNEKLFF. The CDR3 region has the DNA TGTGCCAGCAGTCGGTTGACAGGGGGGGATACTAATGAAAAACTGTTTTTT.

The V and J genes are TRBV6-5 and TRBJ1-3; D gene uncertain. The V gene's germline CDR1 is MNHEY and CDR2 SVGAGI. The V and J ends lost 0 bases and 3 bases respectively, with 9 bases between them. CDR3 size: 15 residues. The CDR3 DNA follows: TGTGCCAGCAGTTACTCTTCGGGAGGTGGAAACACCATATATTTT. This sequence encodes CASSYSSGGGNTIYF.

The V gene is TRBV6-5, the J gene TRBJ2-7; tentatively, D is TRBD2 (6 bases). V gave up 4 bases and J gave up 6 bases, with 13 bases separating them. The CDR3 is 13 amino acids. Germline V gives CDR1 MNHEY, CDR2 SVGAGI. The CDR3: CASSSPGRSEQYV. The CDR3 DNA is TGTGCCAGCAGTTCCCCGGGGAGGAGCGAGCAGTACGTC.

The chain couples TRBV15 to TRBJ1-2; 7 nucleotides line up with TRBD1. From germline, CDR1 is LNHNV and CDR2 YYDKDF (reference sequence). The trim removed 3 bases at V and 5 bases at J, leaving 18 bases unmatched. The CDR3 sequence is 18 residues long. The CDR3 region is CATSSQPPGQKNFYGYTF. The DNA for the CDR3 is TGTGCCACCAGCAGCCAGCCCCCGGGACAGAAAAATTTTTATGGCTACACCTTC. The full variable domain, with the rest looked up from reference TRBV15 and TRBJ1-2, is DAMVIQNPRYQVTQFGKPVTLSCSQTLNHNVMYWYQQKSSQAPKLLFHYYDKDFNNEADTPDNFQSRRPNTSFCFLDIRSPGLGDTAMYLCATSSQPPGQKNFYGYTFGSGTRLTVV.

The genes are TRBV10-1 and TRBJ1-6; 7 positions agree with TRBD1. CDR1 and CDR2 (germline): WNHNN, SYGVQD (reference sequence). After removal of 8 bases from V and 0 bases from J, the junction contained 4 bases not matched to a gene. The CDR3 totals 15 residues. DNA of the CDR3: TGCGCCAGCTATGCAGGGGGCTCCTATAATTCACCCCTCCACTTT. Translated: CASYAGGSYNSPLHF.

The chain couples TRBV6-1 to TRBJ1-1; TRBD1 matches at 10 bases. The CDR3 has 17 residues. Germline CDR1 and CDR2: MNHNS and SASEGT. Trimming cost V 2 bases and J 3 bases; bases outside gene matches: 9. This CDR3 reads CASSETGQGERDTEAFF. For the CDR3, the DNA is TGTGCCAGCAGTGAAACTGGACAGGGGGAGAGGGACACTGAAGCTTTCTTT.

The chain uses TRBV5-6 and TRBJ2-2, with 7 bases identical to TRBD1. Per the germline V gene, CDR1 is SGHDT and CDR2 is YYEEEE. This CDR3 contains 17 residues. The V and J ends lost 4 bases and 2 bases, in that order; junction bases with no gene match: 11. The CDR3 here is CASSQGQRSINTGELFF. The CDR3 nucleotides are TGTGCCAGCAGCCAGGGACAGAGGAGCATTAACACCGGGGAGCTGTTTTTT.

The CDR3 nucleotides are TGTGCCAGCAGCTTCCGGCGGGAGAGTGACGACGAGCAGTACTTC. This sequence encodes CASSFRRESDDEQYF. The V call is TRBV7-2, the J call TRBJ2-7; 7 bases are shared with TRBD2. V shed 3 bases and J 5 bases; nucleotides not matched to a gene: 10. In germline, CDR1 is SGHTA, CDR2 FQGNSA. This CDR3 contains 15 residues.